This T cell receptor beta chain emerged from a study of blood T cell repertoires in COVID-19. Background on the study: Samples of COVID-19 (acute and convalescent) were obtained from the United States, Italy and Spain. PBMCs, B-cell-depleted T cells, or T cells provided the cDNA or gDNA that made up the material.

Authors' data handling: Reference gene primers were amplified, and this amplification served to estimate nucleated cell counts. The method was immunoSEQ multiplex PCR; TCRdb's version includes in-frame clones alone and lacks a portion of them. V and J calls and clone size are given by that table; D and trimming were obtained from the DNA. This sample carries about 130,000 clones, 79% of them seen once, and the ten largest clones take around 37%. CDR1 and CDR2 from the germline V gene are LNHDA and SQIVND (reference sequence). This CDR3 region has 15 residues. V was trimmed by 1 base and J by 1 base, leaving 10 bases between them.

The rearrangement joins TRBV19 to TRBJ1-1; D is possibly TRBD1 (6 bases). The clonotype comes from a man in his forties with active or convalescent COVID-19. Material for sequencing was peripheral blood. The CDR3, as DNA: TGTGCCAGTAGTATAGCTGTAGGGGGGAACACTGAAGCTTTCTTT. Its protein product is CASSIAVGGNTEAFF.